These 18 T cell receptor beta chains were all obtained from the same sample, sequenced in a study of blood T cell repertoires in COVID-19. Measured with immunoSEQ multiplex PCR; TCRdb has only the in-frame clones, and not every one. Altogether 95,000 to 150,000 clones are present, 70% to 85% being singletons, with the ten largest covering about 4.2%. The sequenced material came from peripheral blood. The receptor source for this set is a woman in her 70s with acute or convalescent COVID-19.

The rearrangement joins TRBV19 to TRBJ2-1; D might be TRBD1 (6 bases). Germline-derived CDR1 and CDR2 are LNHDA and SQIVND (reference sequence). The CDR3 is 15 residues long. V was trimmed by 2 bases and J by 4 bases, leaving 12 bases between them. The CDR3 DNA reads TGTGCCAGTAGTATAATGGCAGGGGATTACAATGAGCAGTTCTTC. It specifies CASSIMAGDYNEQFF.

The chain has TRBV2 and TRBJ2-1; 10 bases agree with TRBD2. Germline loops: CDR1 SNHLY, CDR2 FYNNEI. The V and J ends lost 5 bases and 9 bases, in that order; junction bases with no gene match: 7. This CDR3 contains 14 residues. The CDR3 loop is CASSQRGGLGEQFF. Written as DNA, the CDR3 is TGTGCCAGCAGTCAGCGGGGGGGATTAGGTGAGCAGTTCTTC.

The genes are TRBV6-1 and TRBJ1-2; 8 bases are shared with TRBD1. The CDR3 has 15 amino acids. From germline, CDR1 is MNHNS and CDR2 SASEGT. The V segment lost 2 bases and the J segment 6 bases; nucleotides outside the gene matches: 8. CDR3 protein: CASSEFLTGEDGYTF. As DNA, the CDR3 is TGTGCCAGCAGTGAATTCTTGACAGGGGAGGATGGCTACACCTTC.

This clone was seen once. The chain is built from TRBV6-2 or TRBV6-3 and TRBJ2-5; 9 nucleotides line up with TRBD2. The CDR3 contains 15 residues. The germline V gene has CDR1 MNHEY and CDR2 SVGEGT. Trimming took 4 bases from V and 4 from J; bases not matched to a gene: 7. The CDR3 region has the DNA TGTGCCAGCAGTTCCGGGACTAGCTCTTTAGAGACCCAGTACTTC. Amino acid sequence: CASSSGTSSLETQYF.

This clone came up once. The chain recombines TRBV19 with TRBJ1-5; the D is unclear. CDR1 LNHDA and CDR2 SQIVND come from the germline V gene (reference sequence). Trimming stripped 8 bases from V and 6 bases from J, with 8 bases between. The CDR3 has 11 amino acids. The CDR3 loop is CASGLSQPQHF. The CDR3 DNA sequence: TGTGCCAGTGGCCTTTCTCAGCCCCAGCATTTT.

This chain uses TRBV2 with TRBJ1-5; tentative D call: TRBD1 (5 bases). This CDR3 contains 13 residues. V lost 10 bases to trimming and J lost 1 base, with 11 bases between them. Germline V gene data show CDR1 as SNHLY and CDR2 as FYNNEI. This CDR3 is CANGRDSNQPQHF. The CDR3 region has the DNA TGTGCCAACGGGCGGGACAGCAATCAGCCCCAGCATTTT. The variable domain in full, completed from reference TRBV2 and TRBJ1-5, reads EPEVTQTPSHQVTQMGQEVILRCVPISNHLYFYWYRQILGQKVEFLVSFYNNEISEKSEIFDDQFSVERPDGSNFTLKIRSTKLEDSAMYFCANGRDSNQPQHFGDGTRLSIL.

The chain links TRBV6-5 to TRBJ2-1; TRBD2 matches at 14 bases. The trim removed 5 bases at V and 10 bases at J, leaving 7 bases unmatched. Germline V gives CDR1 MNHEY, CDR2 SVGAGI. The CDR3 runs to 15 residues. CDR3 nucleotide sequence: TGTGCCAGCAGTAAGGGACTAGCGGGGGTAGGGGAGCAGTTCTTC. This sequence encodes CASSKGLAGVGEQFF.

The genes are TRBV5-1 and TRBJ2-5; maybe TRBD2 (5 bases). The CDR3 has 16 amino acids. Trimming left V 4 bases short and J 5 bases short, with 21 bases between. Germline V gives CDR1 SGHRS, CDR2 YFSETQ. The CDR3 loop is CASSTGFTETGETQYF. CDR3 in DNA: TGCGCCAGCAGCACCGGATTTACGGAGACGGGGGAGACCCAGTACTTC.

The chain employs TRBV5-3 and TRBJ1-5, with D possibly matching TRBD1 (6 bases). TRBV5-3 is an ORF, with its function uncertain. Trimming pared 0 bases from V and 6 bases from J, leaving 10 bases between. The CDR3 extends over 14 amino acids. DNA for the CDR3: TGTGCCAGAAGCTTGGTCCCCAGGGGTCAGCCCCAGCATTTT. It yields the protein CARSLVPRGQPQHF.

The J gene is TRBJ2-5, the V gene TRBV13, with D unclear. Trimming removed 3 bases from V and 1 base from J, with 3 bases in between. Germline V gene sequence: CDR1 PRHDT, CDR2 FYEKMQ (reference sequence). The CDR3 sequence is 12 residues long. The CDR3 nucleotides read TGTGCCAGCAGCTTCGGCCAAGAGACCCAGTACTTC. Protein sequence: CASSFGQETQYF.

This rearrangement joins TRBV6-2 or TRBV6-3 to TRBJ2-7; possible D gene TRBD1, 6 bases. This CDR3 region has 14 residues. The V end was cut by 5 bases, the J end by 1 base, with 12 bases between. Germline CDR1 is MNHEY and CDR2 is SVGEGT. The CDR3, as DNA: TGTGCCAGCAGTCCCCGGACAGTATCCTACGAGCAGTACGTC. This translates into CASSPRTVSYEQYV.

The V call is TRBV7-2, the J call TRBJ2-1; TRBD2 aligns across 10 bases. Germline CDR1 and CDR2: SGHTA and FQGNSA. After removal of 1 base from V and 8 bases from J, the junction contained 8 bases not matched to a gene. The CDR3 extends over 16 amino acids. Here the CDR3 DNA reads TGTGCCAGCAGCTTAGGTTGGGCTAGCGGGGGATATGAGCAGTTCTTC. Protein: CASSLGWASGGYEQFF.

The rearrangement links TRBV6-2 or TRBV6-3 to TRBJ2-4; D remains unclear. With 2 bases removed from V and 6 bases from J, the gap between germline ends came to 8 bases. Germline CDR1 reads MNHEY; CDR2 reads SVGEGT. The CDR3 has 13 residues. The DNA of the CDR3 is TGTGCCAGCAGTTACCCCCCTCCAAACATTCAGTACTTC. Translated: CASSYPPPNIQYF.

This clone was observed a single time. The chain combines TRBV6-6 with TRBJ1-2; weak D call: TRBD1 (5 bases). CDR3 size: 12 residues. Germline CDR1 MNHNY, CDR2 SVGAGI (reference sequence). The CDR3: CSGRAPVSGYTF. DNA of the CDR3: TGTTCAGGCAGGGCGCCCGTCTCAGGCTACACCTTC.

This chain connects TRBV12-3 or TRBV12-4 to TRBJ2-7; D is uncertain. Between the trimmed V and J ends, which lost 3 bases and 1 base, there was a span of 7 bases. This CDR3 has 13 amino acids. CDR3 in amino acids: CASSLGPSYEQYV. The CDR3 DNA reads as TGTGCCAGCAGTTTGGGCCCGTCCTACGAGCAGTACGTC.

This chain joins TRBV5-8 and TRBJ2-5, with 14 bases lining up with TRBD2. The CDR3 contains 17 residues. J lost 0 bases, V lost 3 bases, and 4 bases had no gene match. The germline CDR1 and CDR2 sequences are SGHTS and YDEGEE. The chain's CDR3 is CASSSGTSGGYQETQYF. Written as DNA, the CDR3 is TGTGCCAGCAGCTCCGGGACTAGCGGGGGTTACCAAGAGACCCAGTACTTC.

This chain links TRBV5-6 with TRBJ1-6, with 7 nucleotides matching TRBD1. V trimming: 0 bases; J trimming: 10 bases; junction bases outside the gene matches: 4. Germline CDR1 SGHDT, CDR2 YYEEEE. This CDR3 is 14 amino acids long. CDR3 loop: CASSLAGGNSPLHF. For the CDR3, the DNA is TGTGCCAGCAGCTTGGCAGGGGGGAACTCACCCCTCCACTTT.

DNA for the CDR3: TGCGCCAGCAGCCAACGAACCCCGGGATCCGGCTATGGCTACACCTTC. Translation gives CASSQRTPGSGYGYTF. The rearrangement links TRBV4-3 to TRBJ1-2, with unresolved D. V was trimmed by 2 bases and J by 4 bases, leaving 17 bases between them. Looked up from germline, CDR1 is LGHNA and CDR2 is YSLEER. The CDR3 contains 16 residues.